The rows below give T cell receptor beta chains drawn from one sample of a study of identifying expanded T cells in peripheral blood. Clones were sequenced by immunoSEQ multiplex PCR, and TCRdb holds only the in-frame ones, with some missing. The sample shows about 110,000 clones, 80% to 90% of them seen only once. Specimen: blood. The receptors derive from a person aged 18 to 70 in good health. Each CDR3 is given with its conserved first and last residue. The D gene is left open where the match is weak. Size values are once, few and many counts, or a class for expanded clones, and some rows have none.

abundance,j_gene,v_gene,d_gene,CDR3aa,CDR3nt
-,TRBJ1-2,TRBV14,TRBD1,CASSQLDRGLYGYTF,TGTGCCAGCAGCCAGCTAGACAGGGGACTCTATGGCTACACCTTC
-,TRBJ2-4,TRBV4-2,TRBD1,CASSLRTGTAKNIQYF,TGTGCCAGCAGCCTTCGGACAGGTACAGCCAAAAACATTCAGTACTTC
-,TRBJ2-5,TRBV21-1,-,CARKGGKTQYF,TGTGCCCGGAAGGGGGGAAAGACCCAGTACTTC
-,TRBJ1-2,TRBV14,-,CASSLGRGGYTF,TGTGCCAGCAGCCTGGGGCGTGGGGGCTACACCTTC
-,TRBJ1-5,TRBV23-1,-,CASTPGSNQPQHF,TGCGCCAGCACCCCAGGAAGTAATCAGCCCCAGCATTTT
-,TRBJ2-7,TRBV5-4,-,CASSSIQVDEQYF,TGTGCCAGCAGCTCCATCCAGGTCGACGAGCAGTACTTC
-,TRBJ2-2,TRBV5-4,-,CASSSSPWENTGELFF,TGTGCCAGCAGCTCCTCCCCCTGGGAGAACACCGGGGAGCTGTTTTTT
-,TRBJ1-2,TRBV27,TRBD1,CASSLTTQGRLDYGYTF,TGTGCCAGCAGTTTAACGACACAGGGGAGACTTGACTATGGCTACACCTTC
-,TRBJ1-1,TRBV2,-,CASSRGQGTEAFF,TGTGCCAGCAGCCGGGGTCAAGGGACTGAAGCTTTCTTT
-,TRBJ2-3,TRBV7-2,-,CASSSFGQGAWYF,-
-,TRBJ2-1,TRBV11-2,TRBD2,CASSLVISGGYNEQFF,TGTGCCAGCAGCTTAGTTATTAGCGGGGGATACAATGAGCAGTTCTTC
-,TRBJ1-4,TRBV6-5,-,CASRKFTGDEKLFF,TGTGCCAGCAGAAAATTTACTGGGGATGAAAAACTGTTTTTT
-,TRBJ2-2,TRBV28,TRBD2,CASSLAGGPNTGELFF,TGTGCCAGCAGTTTAGCGGGGGGGCCCAACACCGGGGAGCTGTTTTTT
-,TRBJ2-7,TRBV2,-,CAGSRGPPGPGDEQYF,TGTGCCGGCAGCCGGGGGCCCCCCGGTCCTGGGGACGAGCAGTACTTC
-,TRBJ1-6,TRBV28,-,CASSLEGQSFNSPLHF,TGTGCCAGCAGTTTAGAGGGTCAATCCTTCAATTCACCCCTCCACTTT
-,TRBJ2-1,TRBV5-1,TRBD2,CASSSPGLLNEQFF,TGCGCCAGCAGCTCACCGGGACTATTAAATGAGCAGTTCTTC
-,TRBJ2-2,TRBV5-1,-,CASSHLIGPGELFF,TGCGCCAGCAGCCATCTGATTGGTCCCGGGGAGCTGTTTTTT
-,TRBJ2-5,TRBV4-1,-,CASSQDEPQETQYF,TGCGCCAGCAGCCAAGACGAGCCCCAAGAGACCCAGTACTTC
few,TRBJ1-1,TRBV2,-,CASSEGGRMTEAFF,TGTGCCAGCAGTGAAGGAGGCAGGATGACTGAAGCTTTCTTT
-,TRBJ1-4,TRBV6-5,TRBD1,CATKIDREKGKLFF,TGTGCCACCAAAATCGACAGGGAAAAGGGAAAACTGTTTTTT
-,TRBJ2-7,TRBV19,TRBD1,CASIAQGAREQYF,TGTGCCAGTATCGCTCAGGGGGCGCGCGAGCAGTACTTC
-,TRBJ2-3,TRBV7-2,-,CASSLRHLGGEDTQYF,TGTGCCAGCAGCCTCCGGCACCTCGGGGGTGAAGATACGCAGTATTTT
once,TRBJ1-2,TRBV4-3,-,CASSQDVSIGYGYTF,TGCGCCAGCAGCCAAGATGTTTCGATCGGCTATGGCTACACCTTC
-,TRBJ1-5,TRBV4-1,-,CASSFGPDGNQPQHF,TGCGCCAGCAGCTTTGGACCGGACGGCAATCAGCCCCAGCATTTT
-,TRBJ1-2,TRBV7-2,-,CASSGGLLYGYTF,TGTGCCAGCAGCGGGGGGCTCCTCTATGGCTACACCTTC
once,TRBJ2-7,TRBV30,-,CAWSEGAGDYEQYF,TGTGCCTGGAGTGAAGGTGCAGGGGACTACGAGCAGTACTTC
few,TRBJ2-2,TRBV4-2,-,CASSQLMTNTGELFF,TGTGCCAGCAGCCAACTCATGACGAACACCGGGGAGCTGTTTTTT
-,TRBJ2-1,TRBV11-2,TRBD1,CASSFGQGGYNEQFF,TGTGCCAGCAGCTTTGGACAGGGGGGGTACAATGAGCAGTTCTTC
-,TRBJ1-2,TRBV4-1,TRBD1,CASSQDGYRGQRGYTF,TGCGCCAGCAGCCAAGATGGGTACAGGGGGCAACGGGGCTACACCTTC
-,TRBJ2-1,TRBV4-3,-,CASSQAHDSYNEQFF,TGCGCCAGCAGCCAGGCCCACGACTCCTACAATGAGCAGTTCTTC
-,TRBJ2-5,TRBV2,-,CASSRFQETQYF,TGTGCCAGCTCACGTTTCCAAGAGACCCAGTACTTC
-,TRBJ2-7,TRBV7-6,TRBD1,CASSSVPGQGSEQYF,TGTGCCAGCAGCTCCGTCCCGGGACAGGGCTCCGAGCAGTACTTC
-,TRBJ1-5,TRBV19,TRBD1,CASSSPGTVSNQPQHF,TGTGCCAGTAGTAGTCCTGGGACAGTGAGCAATCAGCCCCAGCATTTT
-,TRBJ2-1,TRBV27,-,CASRGAGNEQFF,TGTGCCAGCAGAGGTGCGGGGAATGAGCAGTTCTTC
-,TRBJ2-3,TRBV27,TRBD2,CASSLTGGKDTQYF,TGTGCCAGCAGTCTCACGGGGGGGAAAGATACGCAGTATTTT
-,TRBJ1-1,TRBV18,TRBD1,CASSNFDRAVEAFF,TGTGCCAGCTCCAACTTTGACAGGGCGGTTGAGGCTTTCTTT
-,TRBJ2-5,TRBV2,-,CASSEWGGRTYQETQYF,TGTGCCAGCAGTGAATGGGGAGGCCGGACTTACCAAGAGACCCAGTACTTC
few,TRBJ1-2,TRBV23-1,-,CASSHNMGHHNYGYTF,TGCGCCAGCAGTCATAACATGGGACATCATAACTATGGCTACACCTTC
-,TRBJ2-2,TRBV7-2,-,CASSLARVVGELFF,TGTGCCAGCAGCCTAGCCAGGGTGGTCGGGGAGCTGTTTTTT
-,TRBJ1-3,TRBV5-1,-,CASSLQGFGNTIYF,TGCGCCAGCAGCTTGCAGGGATTCGGAAACACCATATATTTT
-,TRBJ2-7,TRBV9,-,CASSPWVGNTYEQYF,TGTGCCAGCTCACCCTGGGTGGGGAATACCTACGAGCAGTACTTC
-,TRBJ1-5,TRBV15,-,CATSRDRPGGNQPQHF,TGTGCCACCAGCAGAGATAGGCCTGGGGGCAATCAGCCCCAGCATTTT
-,TRBJ2-7,TRBV5-1,TRBD1,CASSLVVTGAGEQYF,TGCGCCAGCAGCTTGGTGGTGACAGGGGCCGGCGAGCAGTACTTC
-,TRBJ2-7,TRBV7-8,-,CASSSNNNEQYF,TGTGCCAGCAGCTCGAATAATAACGAGCAGTACTTC
-,TRBJ2-1,TRBV5-1,TRBD1,CASSLTGTGVDEQFF,TGCGCCAGCAGCTTAACCGGGACAGGGGTCGATGAGCAGTTCTTC
-,TRBJ2-1,TRBV9,-,CASSVGGFGVLRQFF,TGTGCCAGCAGCGTAGGAGGTTTTGGGGTGCTACGACAGTTCTTC
-,TRBJ2-1,TRBV2,-,CASSEGEVRQFF,TGTGCCAGCAGTGAAGGAGAGGTGCGGCAGTTCTTC
-,TRBJ2-7,TRBV5-1,-,CASSDVQSGEQYF,TGCGCCAGCAGCGATGTACAGTCGGGAGAGCAGTACTTC
-,TRBJ2-3,TRBV9,TRBD2,CASSVGTSGSTDTQYF,TGTGCCAGCAGCGTGGGAACTAGCGGTAGCACAGATACGCAGTATTTT
-,TRBJ2-2,TRBV4-3,-,CASSQGHARAGELFF,TGCGCCAGCAGCCAAGGCCATGCCCGGGCCGGGGAGCTGTTTTTT
-,TRBJ2-3,TRBV7-8,-,CASSMTTGRREDTQYF,TGTGCCAGCAGCATGACAACAGGGAGGCGAGAAGATACGCAGTATTTT
-,TRBJ2-1,TRBV19,-,CASSIYGTGSYNEQFF,TGTGCCAGTAGTATTTACGGCACCGGCTCCTACAATGAGCAGTTCTTC
-,TRBJ2-1,TRBV27,TRBD1,CASSLNRGQEYNEQFF,TGTGCCAGCAGTTTAAACAGGGGGCAGGAGTACAATGAGCAGTTCTTC
-,TRBJ2-3,TRBV5-4,-,CASSLGGGRGDTQYF,TGTGCCAGCAGCCTTGGGGGGGGCCGGGGAGATACGCAGTATTTT
-,TRBJ2-1,TRBV19,TRBD2,CASSSLLAGGVYNEQFF,TGTGCCAGTAGTTCATTACTAGCGGGGGGGGTATACAATGAGCAGTTCTTC
once,TRBJ1-4,TRBV7-6,-,CASSLGGLVYEKLFF,TGTGCCAGCAGCTTAGGGGGACTGGTTTATGAAAAACTGTTTTTT
-,TRBJ1-2,TRBV10-3,TRBD1,CAICPDRERGYTF,TGTGCCATCTGCCCCGACAGGGAGAGGGGCTACACCTTC
few,TRBJ2-3,TRBV29-1,-,CSTSRTGASTDTQYF,TGCAGCACCTCACGTACGGGGGCTAGCACAGATACGCAGTATTTT
once,TRBJ1-4,TRBV2,-,CASIGANEKLFF,TGTGCCAGCATAGGCGCTAATGAAAAACTGTTTTTT
-,TRBJ2-5,TRBV7-2,-,CASSVETQYF,TGTGCCAGCAGCGTCGAGACCCAGTACTTC